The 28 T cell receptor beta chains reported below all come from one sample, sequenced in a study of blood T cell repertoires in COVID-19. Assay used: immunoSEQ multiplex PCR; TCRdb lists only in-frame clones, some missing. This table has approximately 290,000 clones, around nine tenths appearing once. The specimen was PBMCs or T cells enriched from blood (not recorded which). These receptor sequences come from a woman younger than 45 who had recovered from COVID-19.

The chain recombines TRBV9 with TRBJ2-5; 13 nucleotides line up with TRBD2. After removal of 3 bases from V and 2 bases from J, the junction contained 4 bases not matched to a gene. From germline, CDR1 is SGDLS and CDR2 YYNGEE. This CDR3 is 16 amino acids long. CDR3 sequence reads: CASSERLAGGQETQYF. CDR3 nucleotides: TGTGCCAGCAGCGAGAGACTAGCGGGAGGACAAGAGACCCAGTACTTC.

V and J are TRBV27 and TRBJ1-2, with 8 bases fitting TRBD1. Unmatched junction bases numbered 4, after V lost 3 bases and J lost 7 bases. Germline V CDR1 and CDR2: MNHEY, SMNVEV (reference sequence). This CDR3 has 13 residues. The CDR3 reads CASSFGQGGGYTF. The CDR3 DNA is TGTGCCAGCAGTTTTGGACAGGGCGGTGGCTACACCTTC.

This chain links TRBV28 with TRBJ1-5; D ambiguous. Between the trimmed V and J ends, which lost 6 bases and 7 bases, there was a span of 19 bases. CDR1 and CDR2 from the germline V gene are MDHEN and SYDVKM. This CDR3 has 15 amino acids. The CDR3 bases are TGTGCCAGCAGGAAACGTCGGACGGGAGAACAGCCCCAGCATTTT. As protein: CASRKRRTGEQPQHF.

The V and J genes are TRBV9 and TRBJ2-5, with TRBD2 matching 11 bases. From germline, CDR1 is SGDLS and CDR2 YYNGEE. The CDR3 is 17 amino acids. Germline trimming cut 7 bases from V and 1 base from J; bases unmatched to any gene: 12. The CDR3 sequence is CASSPGTSGLIQETQYF. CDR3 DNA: TGTGCCAGCTCCCCCGGGACTAGCGGACTTATCCAAGAGACCCAGTACTTC.

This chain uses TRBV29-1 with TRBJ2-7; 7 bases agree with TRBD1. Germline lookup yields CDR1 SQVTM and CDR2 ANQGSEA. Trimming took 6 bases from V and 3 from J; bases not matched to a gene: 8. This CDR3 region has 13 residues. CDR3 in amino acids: CSVRDRLHYEQYF. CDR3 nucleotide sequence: TGCAGCGTGAGGGACAGACTACACTACGAGCAGTACTTC.

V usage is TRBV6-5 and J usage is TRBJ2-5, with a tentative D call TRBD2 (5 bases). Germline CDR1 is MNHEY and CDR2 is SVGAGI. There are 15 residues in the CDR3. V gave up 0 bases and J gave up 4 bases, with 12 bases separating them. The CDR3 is CASSYSGMLRETQYF. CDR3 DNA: TGTGCCAGCAGTTACTCCGGGATGTTAAGAGAGACCCAGTACTTC.

This CDR3 reads CASTGQTSYNSPLHF. As DNA, the CDR3 is TGTGCCAGCACCGGACAGACCTCCTATAATTCACCCCTCCACTTT. The rearrangement uses TRBV2 and TRBJ1-6, with D tentatively TRBD1 (6 bases). V lost 7 bases to trimming and J lost 0 bases, with 10 bases between them. Germline CDR1 and CDR2: SNHLY and FYNNEI. The CDR3 sequence is 15 residues long. The full variable domain, in which reference TRBV2 and TRBJ1-6 provide the parts outside the CDR3, is EPEVTQTPSHQVTQMGQEVILRCVPISNHLYFYWYRQILGQKVEFLVSFYNNEISEKSEIFDDQFSVERPDGSNFTLKIRSTKLEDSAMYFCASTGQTSYNSPLHFGNGTRLTVT.

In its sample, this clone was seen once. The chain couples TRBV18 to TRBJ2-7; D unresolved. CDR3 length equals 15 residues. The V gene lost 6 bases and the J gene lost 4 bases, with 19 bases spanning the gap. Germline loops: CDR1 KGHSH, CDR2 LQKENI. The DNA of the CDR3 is TGTGCCAGCTCCCCGAACCCCGACTCCCGGTACGAGCAGTACTTC. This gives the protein CASSPNPDSRYEQYF.

The CDR3 DNA follows: TGTGCCAGCAGCCCAAACTACAATGAGCAGTTCTTC. Translated: CASSPNYNEQFF. This chain connects TRBV3-1 (or the pseudogene TRBV3-2) to TRBJ2-1; no firm D call. Germline lookup yields CDR1 LGHDT and CDR2 YNNKEL (reference sequence). V lost 4 bases and J lost 3, with 4 bases in between. This CDR3 has 12 residues.

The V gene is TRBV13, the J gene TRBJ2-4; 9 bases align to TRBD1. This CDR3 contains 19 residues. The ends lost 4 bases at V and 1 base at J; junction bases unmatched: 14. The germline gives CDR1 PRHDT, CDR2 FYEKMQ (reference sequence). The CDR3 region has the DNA TGTGCCAGCAGCTCAAGACAGGGGGAAATGTTCGTGGCCAAAAACATTCAGTACTTC. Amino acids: CASSSRQGEMFVAKNIQYF. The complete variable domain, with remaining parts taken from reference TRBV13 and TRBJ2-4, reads AAGVIQSPRHLIKEKRETATLKCYPIPRHDTVYWYQQGPGQDPQFLISFYEKMQSDKGSIPDRFSAQQFSDYHSELNMSSLELGDSALYFCASSSRQGEMFVAKNIQYFGAGTRLSVL.

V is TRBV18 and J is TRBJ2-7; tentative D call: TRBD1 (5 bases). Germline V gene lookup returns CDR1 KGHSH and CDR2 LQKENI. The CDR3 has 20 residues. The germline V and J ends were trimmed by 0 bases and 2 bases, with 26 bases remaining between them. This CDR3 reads CASSPPKTQAASNPPYEQYF. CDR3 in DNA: TGTGCCAGCTCACCACCGAAAACACAGGCGGCGTCGAATCCTCCCTACGAGCAGTACTTC.

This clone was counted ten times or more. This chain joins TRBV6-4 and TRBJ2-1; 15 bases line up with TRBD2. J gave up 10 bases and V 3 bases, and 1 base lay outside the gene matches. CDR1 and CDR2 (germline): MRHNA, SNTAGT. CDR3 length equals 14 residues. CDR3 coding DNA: TGTGCCAGCAGTGAAGGACTAGCGGGAGGGGAGCAGTTCTTC. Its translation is CASSEGLAGGEQFF.

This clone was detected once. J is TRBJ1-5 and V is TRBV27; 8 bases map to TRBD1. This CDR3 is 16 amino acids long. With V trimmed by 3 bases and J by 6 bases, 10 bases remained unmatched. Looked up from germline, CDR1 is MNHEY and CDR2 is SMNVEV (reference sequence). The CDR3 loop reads CASSFVLRGRPQPQHF. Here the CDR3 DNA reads TGTGCCAGCAGTTTCGTCCTCAGGGGGCGTCCTCAGCCCCAGCATTTT.

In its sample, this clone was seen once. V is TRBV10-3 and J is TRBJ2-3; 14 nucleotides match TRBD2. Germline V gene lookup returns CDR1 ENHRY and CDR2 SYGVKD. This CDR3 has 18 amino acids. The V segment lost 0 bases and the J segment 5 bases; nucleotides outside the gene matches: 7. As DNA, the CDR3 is TGTGCCATCAGTGAGTCCGGGACTAGCGGGAGTTTTTTAGATACGCAGTATTTT. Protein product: CAISESGTSGSFLDTQYF.

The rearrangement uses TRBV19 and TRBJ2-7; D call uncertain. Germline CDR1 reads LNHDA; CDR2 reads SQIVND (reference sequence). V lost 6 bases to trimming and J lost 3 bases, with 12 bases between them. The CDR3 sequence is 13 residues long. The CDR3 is CASSRMSGYEQYF. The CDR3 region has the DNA TGTGCCAGTAGCAGGATGTCTGGCTACGAGCAGTACTTC.

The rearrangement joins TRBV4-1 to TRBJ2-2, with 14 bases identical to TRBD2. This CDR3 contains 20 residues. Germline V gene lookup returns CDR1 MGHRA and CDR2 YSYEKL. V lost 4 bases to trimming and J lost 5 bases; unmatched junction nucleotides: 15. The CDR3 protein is CASSRTKGTSGSWGTGELFF. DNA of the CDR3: TGCGCCAGCAGCCGCACAAAAGGGACTAGCGGGAGTTGGGGAACCGGGGAGCTGTTTTTT.

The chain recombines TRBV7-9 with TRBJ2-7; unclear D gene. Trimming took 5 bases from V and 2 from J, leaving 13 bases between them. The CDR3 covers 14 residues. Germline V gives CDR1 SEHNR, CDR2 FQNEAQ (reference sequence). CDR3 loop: CASSDLVRTYEQYF. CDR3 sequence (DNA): TGTGCCAGCAGCGATCTAGTCCGTACCTACGAGCAGTACTTC.

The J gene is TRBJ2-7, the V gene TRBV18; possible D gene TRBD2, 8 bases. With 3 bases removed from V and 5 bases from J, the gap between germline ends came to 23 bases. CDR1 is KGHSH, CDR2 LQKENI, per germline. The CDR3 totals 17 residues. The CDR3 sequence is CASSPGQPGSGNHEQYF. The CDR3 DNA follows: TGTGCCAGCTCACCGGGACAGCCTGGTAGCGGGAACCACGAGCAGTACTTC.

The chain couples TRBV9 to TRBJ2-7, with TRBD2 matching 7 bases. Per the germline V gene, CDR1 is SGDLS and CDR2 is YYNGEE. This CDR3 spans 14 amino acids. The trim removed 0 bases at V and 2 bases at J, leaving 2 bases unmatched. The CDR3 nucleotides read TGTGCCAGCAGCGTAGATGGGGGGGCCTACGAGCAGTACTTC. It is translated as CASSVDGGAYEQYF.

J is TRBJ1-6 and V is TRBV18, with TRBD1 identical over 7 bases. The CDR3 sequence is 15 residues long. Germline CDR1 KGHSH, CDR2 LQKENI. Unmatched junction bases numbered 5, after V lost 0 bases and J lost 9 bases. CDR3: CASSPPEGAFSPLHF. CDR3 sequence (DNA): TGTGCCAGCTCACCACCGGAGGGGGCCTTTTCACCCCTCCACTTT.

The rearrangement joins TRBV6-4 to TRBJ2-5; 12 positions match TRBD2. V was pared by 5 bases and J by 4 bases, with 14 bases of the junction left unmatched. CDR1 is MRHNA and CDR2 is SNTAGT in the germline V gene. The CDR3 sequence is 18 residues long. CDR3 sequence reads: CASSYLNPTSGRRETQYF. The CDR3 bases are TGTGCCAGCAGTTACCTCAATCCGACTAGCGGGAGAAGAGAGACCCAGTACTTC.

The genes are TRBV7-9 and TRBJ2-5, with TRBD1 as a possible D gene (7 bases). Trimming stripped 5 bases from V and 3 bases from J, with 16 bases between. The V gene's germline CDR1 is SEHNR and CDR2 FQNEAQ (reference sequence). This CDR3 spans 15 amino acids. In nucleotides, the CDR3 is TGTGCCAGCAGCCCCCAAGGAGGGGGCGAAGAGACCCAGTACTTC. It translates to CASSPQGGGEETQYF.

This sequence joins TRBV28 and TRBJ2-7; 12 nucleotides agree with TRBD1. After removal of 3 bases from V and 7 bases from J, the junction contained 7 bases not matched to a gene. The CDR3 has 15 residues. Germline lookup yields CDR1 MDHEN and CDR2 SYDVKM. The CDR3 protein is CASSLSGQGAREQYF. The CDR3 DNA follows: TGTGCCAGCAGTTTGTCGGGACAGGGGGCTCGGGAGCAGTACTTC.

Here the CDR3 DNA reads TGTGCCAGCAGCTTAGAGGGGCAGGGCCCGATGCCCCAGCATTTT. Translated, it gives CASSLEGQGPMPQHF. The rearrangement links TRBV7-2 to TRBJ1-5; D is perhaps TRBD1 (5 bases). Germline loops: CDR1 SGHTA, CDR2 FQGNSA. The CDR3 runs to 15 residues. Trimming left V 1 base short and J 9 bases short, with 16 bases between.

The CDR3 sequence is CASSQDTSGSNNEQFF. The DNA of the CDR3 is TGTGCCAGCAGCCAAGATACTAGCGGGAGTAATAATGAGCAGTTCTTC. V is TRBV4-2 and J is TRBJ2-1, with 11 bases aligning to TRBD2. CDR1 and CDR2 from the germline V gene are LGHNA and YNFKEQ. The CDR3 runs to 16 residues. Germline trimming cut 0 bases from V and 7 bases from J; bases unmatched to any gene: 5.

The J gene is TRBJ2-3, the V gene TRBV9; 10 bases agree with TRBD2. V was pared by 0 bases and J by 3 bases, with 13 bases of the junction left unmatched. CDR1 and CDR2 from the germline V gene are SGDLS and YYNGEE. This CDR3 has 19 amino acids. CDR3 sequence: CASSVAPAVLAGGTDTQYF. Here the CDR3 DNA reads TGTGCCAGCAGCGTAGCCCCCGCGGTTTTAGCGGGAGGAACAGATACGCAGTATTTT.

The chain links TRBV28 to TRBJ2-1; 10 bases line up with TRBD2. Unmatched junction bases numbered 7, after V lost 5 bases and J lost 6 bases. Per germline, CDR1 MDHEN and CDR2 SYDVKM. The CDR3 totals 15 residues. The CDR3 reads CASSRETSGLNEQFF. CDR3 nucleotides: TGTGCCAGCAGTCGAGAGACTAGCGGGCTCAATGAGCAGTTCTTC.

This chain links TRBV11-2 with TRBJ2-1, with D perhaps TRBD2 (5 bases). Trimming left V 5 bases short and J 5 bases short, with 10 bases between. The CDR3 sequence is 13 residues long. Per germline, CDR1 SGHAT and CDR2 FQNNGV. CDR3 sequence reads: CASSPWTDNEQFF. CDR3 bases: TGTGCCAGCAGCCCCTGGACTGACAATGAGCAGTTCTTC.